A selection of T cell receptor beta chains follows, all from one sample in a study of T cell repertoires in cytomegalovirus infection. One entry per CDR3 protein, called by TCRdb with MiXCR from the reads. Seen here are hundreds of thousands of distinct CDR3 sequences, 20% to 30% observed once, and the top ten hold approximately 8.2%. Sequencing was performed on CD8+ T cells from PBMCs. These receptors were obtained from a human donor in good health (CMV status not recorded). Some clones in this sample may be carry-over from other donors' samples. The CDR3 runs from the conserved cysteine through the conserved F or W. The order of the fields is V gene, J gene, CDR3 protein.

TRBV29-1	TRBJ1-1	CSVPDRDTEAFF
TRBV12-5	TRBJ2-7	CASGLALRGVGSYEQYF
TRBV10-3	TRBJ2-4	CAISESPQREGIQYF
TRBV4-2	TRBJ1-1	CASSQGGFEAFF
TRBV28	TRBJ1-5	CASSSGRPDYSNQPQHF
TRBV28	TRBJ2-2	CASSSFDFSGELFF
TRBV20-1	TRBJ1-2	CSARDFPFGYTF
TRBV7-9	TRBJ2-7	CASSLVEGPSYEQYF
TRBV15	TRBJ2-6	CATSAPGQGLPGANVLTF
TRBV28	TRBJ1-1	CASSFGDIPNTEAFF
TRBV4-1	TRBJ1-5	CASSQEIGGTYQPQHF
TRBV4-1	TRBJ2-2	CASSQDPGGTGELFF
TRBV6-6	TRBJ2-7	CASWDRGGEQYF
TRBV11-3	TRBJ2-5	CASSARDRGFETQYF
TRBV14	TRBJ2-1	CASSQGTGGAYNEQFF
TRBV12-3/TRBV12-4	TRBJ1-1	CASSFKLDRGPLMNTEAFF
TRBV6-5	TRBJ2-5	CASSYSALAGVETQYF
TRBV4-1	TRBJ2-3	CASSPGLAGSLDTQYF
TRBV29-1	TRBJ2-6	CSVEELKATESGANVLTF
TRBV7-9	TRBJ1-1	CASSPGGQGTPFF
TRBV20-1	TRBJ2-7	CSASGPSYEQYF
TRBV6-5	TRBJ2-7	CASATGPSYEQYF
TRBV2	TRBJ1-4	CASSEASRVRTNEKLFF
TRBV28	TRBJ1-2	CASVTGRGYTF
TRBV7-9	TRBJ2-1	CASSSETGPDNEQFF
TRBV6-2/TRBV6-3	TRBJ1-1	CASSYLPTGDTEAFF
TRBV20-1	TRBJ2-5	CSARSGDQETQYF
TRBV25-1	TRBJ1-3	CASQGAGNTIYF
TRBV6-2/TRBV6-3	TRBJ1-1	CASSYATWQLILNTEAFF